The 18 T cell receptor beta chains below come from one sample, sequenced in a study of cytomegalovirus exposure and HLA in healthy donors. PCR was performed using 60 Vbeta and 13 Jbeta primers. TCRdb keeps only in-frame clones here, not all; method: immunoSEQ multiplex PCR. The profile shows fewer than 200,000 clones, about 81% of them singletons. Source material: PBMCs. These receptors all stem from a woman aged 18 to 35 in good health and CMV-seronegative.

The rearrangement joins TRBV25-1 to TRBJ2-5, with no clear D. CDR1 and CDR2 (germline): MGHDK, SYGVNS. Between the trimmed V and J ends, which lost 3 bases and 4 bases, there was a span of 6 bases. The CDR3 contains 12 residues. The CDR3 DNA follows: TGTGCCAGCAGTGATTACGGAGAGACCCAGTACTTC. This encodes CASSDYGETQYF.

CDR3 region: CASSHNLQGNEAFF. In DNA form, the CDR3 reads TGTGCCAGCAGCCACAACTTACAGGGTAATGAAGCTTTCTTT. The chain uses TRBV7-2 and TRBJ1-1, with a possible D match to TRBD1 (6 bases). The germline V gene encodes CDR1 SGHTA and CDR2 FQGNSA. CDR3 length: 14 residues. Trimming took 5 bases from V and 7 from J, leaving 17 bases between them.

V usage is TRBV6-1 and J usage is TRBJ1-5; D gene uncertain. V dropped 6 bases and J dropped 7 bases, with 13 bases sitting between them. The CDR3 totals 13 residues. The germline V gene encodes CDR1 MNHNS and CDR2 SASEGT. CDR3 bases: TGTGCCAGCAGCAAACTGAGGGCACAGCCCCAGCATTTT. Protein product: CASSKLRAQPQHF.

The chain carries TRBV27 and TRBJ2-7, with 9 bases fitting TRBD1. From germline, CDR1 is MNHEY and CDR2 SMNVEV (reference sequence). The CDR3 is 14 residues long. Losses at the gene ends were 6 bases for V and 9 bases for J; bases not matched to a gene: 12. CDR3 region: CASSRTDRGSVQYF. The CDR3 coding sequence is TGTGCCAGCAGCCGTACGGACAGGGGATCGGTGCAGTACTTC.

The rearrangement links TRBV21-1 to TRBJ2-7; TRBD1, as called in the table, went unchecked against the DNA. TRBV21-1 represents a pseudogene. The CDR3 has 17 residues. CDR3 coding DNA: TGTGCCAGCAGCACTCAAAGACGCCGGGACAGGGGATACGAGCAGTACTTC. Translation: CASSTQRRRDRGYEQYF.

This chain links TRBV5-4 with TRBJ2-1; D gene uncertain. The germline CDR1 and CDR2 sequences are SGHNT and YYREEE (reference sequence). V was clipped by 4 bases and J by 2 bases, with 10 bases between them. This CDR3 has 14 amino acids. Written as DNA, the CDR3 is TGTGCCAGCAGCCAGGAAAATGCCTACAATGAGCAGTTCTTC. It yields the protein CASSQENAYNEQFF.

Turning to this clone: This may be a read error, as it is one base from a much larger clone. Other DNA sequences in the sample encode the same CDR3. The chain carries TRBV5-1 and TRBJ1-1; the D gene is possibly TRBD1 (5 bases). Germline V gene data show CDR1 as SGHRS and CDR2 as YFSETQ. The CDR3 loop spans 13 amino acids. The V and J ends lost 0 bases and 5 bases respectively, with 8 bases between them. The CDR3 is CASSLEGVTEAFF. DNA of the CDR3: TGCGCCAGCAGCTTGGAAGGGGTAACTGAAGCTTTCTTT. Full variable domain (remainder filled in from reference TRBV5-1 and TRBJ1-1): KAGVTQTPRYLIKTRGQQVTLSCSPISGHRSVSWYQQTPGQGLQFLFEYFSETQRNKGNFPGRFSGRQFSNSRSEMNVSTLELGDSALYLCASSLEGVTEAFFGQGTRLTVV.

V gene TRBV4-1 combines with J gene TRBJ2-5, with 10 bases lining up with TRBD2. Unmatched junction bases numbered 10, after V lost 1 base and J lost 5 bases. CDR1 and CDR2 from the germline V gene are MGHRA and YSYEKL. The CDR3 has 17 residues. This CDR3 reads CASSQVNAGLASETQYF. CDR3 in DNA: TGCGCCAGCAGCCAAGTAAACGCGGGACTAGCGTCGGAGACCCAGTACTTC.

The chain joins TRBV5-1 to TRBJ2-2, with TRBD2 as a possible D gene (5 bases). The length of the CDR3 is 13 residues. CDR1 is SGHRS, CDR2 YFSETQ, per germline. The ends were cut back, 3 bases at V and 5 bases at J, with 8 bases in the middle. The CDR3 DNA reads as TGCGCCAGCAGCTGGACTCAAACCGGGGAGCTGTTTTTT. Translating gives CASSWTQTGELFF. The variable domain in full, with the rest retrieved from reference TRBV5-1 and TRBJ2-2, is KAGVTQTPRYLIKTRGQQVTLSCSPISGHRSVSWYQQTPGQGLQFLFEYFSETQRNKGNFPGRFSGRQFSNSRSEMNVSTLELGDSALYLCASSWTQTGELFFGEGSRLTVL.

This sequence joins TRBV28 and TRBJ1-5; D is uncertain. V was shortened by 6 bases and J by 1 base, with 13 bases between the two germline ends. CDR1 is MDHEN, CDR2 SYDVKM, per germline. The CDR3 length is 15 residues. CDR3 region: CASRSRYTSNQPQHF. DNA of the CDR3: TGTGCCAGCAGAAGCCGGTATACGAGCAATCAGCCCCAGCATTTT.

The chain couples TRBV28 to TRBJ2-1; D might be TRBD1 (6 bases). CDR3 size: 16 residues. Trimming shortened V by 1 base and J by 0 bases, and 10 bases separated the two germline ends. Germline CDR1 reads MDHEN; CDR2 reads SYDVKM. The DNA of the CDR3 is TGTGCCAGCAGTTTATTAGACAGGAGCTCCTACAATGAGCAGTTCTTC. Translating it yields CASSLLDRSSYNEQFF.

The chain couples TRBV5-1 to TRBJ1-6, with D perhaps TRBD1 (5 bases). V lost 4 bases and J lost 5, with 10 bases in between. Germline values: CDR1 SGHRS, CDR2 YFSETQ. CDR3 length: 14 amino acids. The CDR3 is CASSVQGDNSPLHF. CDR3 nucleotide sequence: TGCGCCAGCAGCGTTCAGGGTGATAATTCACCCCTCCACTTT.

The DNA of the CDR3 is TGTGCCAGCAGCTCCATGGGGGGCACCGGGGAGCTGTTTTTT. The encoded protein is CASSSMGGTGELFF. The chain is built from TRBV7-3 and TRBJ2-2; possibly TRBD2 for D (6 bases). The V gene lost 4 bases and the J gene lost 4 bases, with 10 bases spanning the gap. The CDR3 consists of 14 residues. Germline loops: CDR1 SGHTA, CDR2 FQGTGA. Based on the CDR3 plus reference TRBV7-3 and TRBJ2-2, the full variable domain is GAGVSQTPSNKVTEKGKYVELRCDPISGHTALYWYRQSLGQGPEFLIYFQGTGAADDSGLPNDRFFAVRPEGSVSTLKIQRTERGDSAVYLCASSSMGGTGELFFGEGSRLTVL.

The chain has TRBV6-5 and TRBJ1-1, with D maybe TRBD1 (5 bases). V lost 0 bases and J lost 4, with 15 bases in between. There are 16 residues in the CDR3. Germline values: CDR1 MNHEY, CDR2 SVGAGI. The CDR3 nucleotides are TGTGCCAGCAGTTACTCGACGGGGGGATGGAGCACTGAAGCTTTCTTT. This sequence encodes CASSYSTGGWSTEAFF.

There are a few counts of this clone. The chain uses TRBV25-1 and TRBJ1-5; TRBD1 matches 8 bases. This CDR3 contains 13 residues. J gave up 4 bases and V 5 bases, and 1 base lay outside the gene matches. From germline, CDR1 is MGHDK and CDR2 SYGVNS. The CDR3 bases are TGTGCCAGCAGTACAGGGGGTAATCAGCCCCAGCATTTT. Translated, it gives CASSTGGNQPQHF.

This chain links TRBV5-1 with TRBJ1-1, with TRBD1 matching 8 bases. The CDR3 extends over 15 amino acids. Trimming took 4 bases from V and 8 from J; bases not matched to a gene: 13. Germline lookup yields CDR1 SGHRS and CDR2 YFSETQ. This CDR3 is CASSPPLSRTGEAFF. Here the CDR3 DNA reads TGCGCCAGCAGCCCCCCACTAAGTAGGACAGGGGAAGCTTTCTTT.

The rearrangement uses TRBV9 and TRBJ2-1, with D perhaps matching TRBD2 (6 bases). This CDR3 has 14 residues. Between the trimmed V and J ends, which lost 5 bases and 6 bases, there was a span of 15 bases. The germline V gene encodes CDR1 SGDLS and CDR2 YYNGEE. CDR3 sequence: CASSAGGVLNEQFF. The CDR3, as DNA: TGTGCCAGCAGTGCCGGCGGGGTCCTCAATGAGCAGTTCTTC.

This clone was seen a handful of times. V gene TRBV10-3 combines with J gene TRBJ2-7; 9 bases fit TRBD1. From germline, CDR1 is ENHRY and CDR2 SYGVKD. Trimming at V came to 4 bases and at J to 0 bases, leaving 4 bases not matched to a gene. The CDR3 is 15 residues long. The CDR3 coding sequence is TGTGCCATCAGTGCGGGACAGGGCGCCTCCTACGAGCAGTACTTC. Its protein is CAISAGQGASYEQYF.